This T cell receptor beta chain emerged from a study of T cell responses to AZD1222 COVID-19 vaccine. Whole-study findings and limits: Most donors were white British, females outnumbered males, and clonal diversity was possibly underestimated. In all cases, repertoires were sampled only after the peak T cell response.

Per the germline V gene, CDR1 is WSHSY and CDR2 is SAAADI. V shed 3 bases and J shed 7 bases, with 4 bases lying between them. The CDR3 is made up of 11 amino acids. The assay was immunoSEQ multiplex PCR, and TCRdb's table has in-frame clones only and misses some. The repertoire includes 90,000 to 100,000 clones, roughly 88% of them detected once, and about an eighth sits in the top ten. For this clone: The antigen is not known.

The chain joins TRBV10-2 to TRBJ2-1; no clear D. This receptor was taken from an adult who received the AZD1222 COVID-19 vaccine. Sequenced material: peripheral blood, taken 28 days after the second AZD1222 dose. CDR3 residues: CASSDLNEQFF. As DNA, the CDR3 is TGCGCCAGCAGTGATCTGAATGAGCAGTTCTTC.